These T cell receptor beta chains were read from a single sample in a study of shared clonotypes between healthy human individuals. The assay was immunoSEQ multiplex PCR, and TCRdb's table has in-frame clones only and misses some. The sample lists around 2.1 million clones, 90% to 96% occurring once. Material for sequencing was naive CD4+ T cells sorted from blood. The receptor source for this set is a man between 18 and 35 years old in good health. CDR3s include the opening cysteine and the closing phenylalanine or tryptophan. A D gene is named only where the DNA matches it firmly. Size tells how often a clone was seen (once, few, many) or the class of an expanded clone, and some rows leave it out.

clone size: NA; V gene: TRBV6-5; J gene: TRBJ2-7; D gene: TRBD1; CDR3 protein: CATNRGDHEQYF; CDR3 DNA: TGTGCCACCAACAGGGGGGACCACGAGCAGTACTTC
clone size: NA; V gene: TRBV11-2; J gene: TRBJ2-7; D gene: NA; CDR3 protein: CASSLGPRGHYEQYF; CDR3 DNA: TGTGCCAGCAGCTTAGGCCCCCGGGGCCACTACGAGCAGTACTTC
clone size: NA; V gene: TRBV6-1; J gene: TRBJ2-3; D gene: TRBD2; CDR3 protein: CASRELAGVRDTQYF; CDR3 DNA: TGTGCCAGCAGGGAACTAGCGGGAGTAAGAGATACGCAGTATTTT
clone size: NA; V gene: TRBV7-8; J gene: TRBJ1-2; D gene: TRBD1; CDR3 protein: CASSLESRQGAGGYTF; CDR3 DNA: TGTGCCAGCAGCTTAGAGAGTAGACAGGGGGCAGGAGGCTACACCTTC
clone size: NA; V gene: TRBV6-1; J gene: TRBJ2-1; D gene: TRBD2; CDR3 protein: CASSEPFGREGSNEQFF; CDR3 DNA: TGTGCCAGCAGTGAACCCTTTGGCAGGGAGGGAAGCAATGAGCAGTTCTTC
clone size: NA; V gene: TRBV6-6; J gene: TRBJ2-5; D gene: TRBD2; CDR3 protein: CASSRSLAGVGETQYF; CDR3 DNA: TGTGCCAGCAGCCGTTCTTTAGCGGGAGTGGGGGAGACCCAGTACTTC
clone size: NA; V gene: TRBV2; J gene: TRBJ2-3; D gene: NA; CDR3 protein: CATRSSSDTQYF; CDR3 DNA: TGTGCCACTCGGTCATCCTCAGATACGCAGTATTTT
clone size: NA; V gene: TRBV5-1; J gene: TRBJ1-2; D gene: NA; CDR3 protein: CASSLEDRNYGYTF; CDR3 DNA: TGCGCCAGCAGCTTGGAGGACAGAAACTATGGCTACACCTTC
clone size: NA; V gene: TRBV7-2; J gene: TRBJ2-5; D gene: NA; CDR3 protein: CASTRSQETQYF; CDR3 DNA: TGTGCCAGCACCAGGAGCCAAGAGACCCAGTACTTC
clone size: NA; V gene: TRBV4-1; J gene: TRBJ1-2; D gene: NA; CDR3 protein: CASSQDLGTNYGYTF; CDR3 DNA: TGCGCCAGCAGCCAAGATTTGGGGACTAACTATGGCTACACCTTC
clone size: NA; V gene: TRBV2; J gene: TRBJ1-2; D gene: TRBD1; CDR3 protein: CASRYLRDSLYGYTF; CDR3 DNA: TGTGCCAGCAGATATCTTAGGGACAGCCTCTATGGCTACACCTTC
clone size: NA; V gene: TRBV19; J gene: TRBJ1-1; D gene: NA; CDR3 protein: CASSPVEGGTEAFF; CDR3 DNA: TGTGCCAGTAGCCCTGTAGAGGGAGGCACTGAAGCTTTCTTT
clone size: NA; V gene: TRBV18; J gene: TRBJ1-1; D gene: TRBD1; CDR3 protein: CASSLGTGIMNTEAFF; CDR3 DNA: TGTGCCAGCTCACTCGGGACAGGGATTATGAACACTGAAGCTTTCTTT
clone size: NA; V gene: TRBV2; J gene: TRBJ1-4; D gene: NA; CDR3 protein: CASSTRPNEKLFF; CDR3 DNA: TGTGCCAGCAGCACCCGGCCCAATGAAAAACTGTTTTTT
clone size: NA; V gene: TRBV29-1; J gene: TRBJ1-2; D gene: NA; CDR3 protein: CSVERGWGYTF; CDR3 DNA: TGCAGCGTTGAGCGGGGTTGGGGCTACACCTTC
clone size: NA; V gene: TRBV29-1; J gene: TRBJ1-2; D gene: NA; CDR3 protein: CSVVDSSNYGYTF; CDR3 DNA: TGCAGCGTGGTTGACAGTTCTAACTATGGCTACACCTTC
clone size: NA; V gene: TRBV7-2; J gene: TRBJ1-5; D gene: NA; CDR3 protein: CASSLDGYSNQPQHF; CDR3 DNA: TGTGCCAGCAGCTTAGACGGATATAGCAATCAGCCCCAGCATTTT
clone size: NA; V gene: TRBV2; J gene: TRBJ2-7; D gene: NA; CDR3 protein: CASSEPGRASYEQYF; CDR3 DNA: TGTGCCAGCAGTGAGCCGGGACGAGCCTCCTACGAGCAGTACTTC
clone size: once; V gene: TRBV6-6; J gene: TRBJ1-3; D gene: NA; CDR3 protein: CASTDRTSGNTIYF; CDR3 DNA: TGTGCCAGCACCGATCGGACGTCTGGAAACACCATATATTTT
clone size: NA; V gene: TRBV6-1; J gene: TRBJ2-7; D gene: NA; CDR3 protein: CASSEGGLNYEQYF; CDR3 DNA: TGTGCCAGCAGTGAAGGGGGGCTAAACTACGAGCAGTACTTC
clone size: NA; V gene: TRBV19; J gene: TRBJ1-2; D gene: TRBD1; CDR3 protein: CASSRDRKEGYGYTF; CDR3 DNA: TGTGCCAGTAGTAGGGACAGGAAGGAGGGGTATGGCTACACCTTC
clone size: few; V gene: TRBV19; J gene: TRBJ1-5; D gene: TRBD1; CDR3 protein: CASSLDRADQPQHF; CDR3 DNA: TGTGCCAGTAGTTTGGACAGGGCAGATCAGCCCCAGCATTTT
clone size: NA; V gene: TRBV7-9; J gene: TRBJ1-4; D gene: NA; CDR3 protein: CASSLSAVANEKLFF; CDR3 DNA: TGTGCCAGCAGCCTCTCGGCCGTGGCTAATGAAAAACTGTTTTTT
clone size: NA; V gene: TRBV6-1; J gene: TRBJ1-5; D gene: TRBD1; CDR3 protein: CASTRTGGTGQPQHF; CDR3 DNA: TGTGCCAGCACAAGGACAGGAGGGACCGGGCAGCCCCAGCATTTT
clone size: NA; V gene: TRBV2; J gene: TRBJ2-7; D gene: TRBD2; CDR3 protein: CASTLLASEQYF; CDR3 DNA: TGTGCCAGCACTTTACTAGCGTCTGAGCAGTACTTC
clone size: NA; V gene: TRBV6-6; J gene: TRBJ2-1; D gene: TRBD2; CDR3 protein: CASSYFSGGENNEQFF; CDR3 DNA: TGTGCCAGCAGTTACTTTAGCGGGGGCGAGAACAATGAGCAGTTCTTC